These 18 T cell receptor beta chains originate from one sample sequenced in a study of metastatic and nonmetastatic thyroid tumors. Every patient was untreated before thyroid surgery. Using MiXCR, TCRdb re-called clones from the PCR reads. The sample has about 15,000 clones, approximately 32% seen once. The material sequenced was tumor tissue. These receptors were obtained from a female donor with papillary thyroid cancer or a benign thyroid nodule (not recorded which). Some clones in this sample may be carry-over from other donors' samples.

This clone occurred many times. This rearrangement joins TRBV25-1 to TRBJ2-1, with a possible D match to TRBD2 (5 bases). This CDR3 has 16 amino acids. Deletions cut 1 base from V and 1 base from J, with 11 bases between. Germline lookup yields CDR1 MGHDK and CDR2 SYGVNS. CDR3 sequence (DNA): TGTGCCAGCAGTGAATTCGACTATGGGTCCTACAATGAGCAGTTCTTC. It is translated as CASSEFDYGSYNEQFF. Drawing the rest from reference TRBV25-1 and TRBJ2-1, the complete variable domain is EADIYQTPRYLVIGTGKKITLECSQTMGHDKMYWYQQDPGMELHLIHYSYGVNSTEKGDLSSESTVSRIRTEHFPLTLESARPSHTSQYLCASSEFDYGSYNEQFFGPGTRLTVL.

This clone was picked up many times. This chain uses TRBV20-1 with TRBJ1-1, with a tentative D call TRBD1 (5 bases). The V end was cut by 6 bases, the J end by 1 base, with 12 bases between. The CDR3 runs 13 residues. Germline V gene sequence: CDR1 DFQATT, CDR2 SNEGSKA (reference sequence). The CDR3 region has the DNA TGCAGTGCAACAGGACGGACGAACACTGAAGCTTTCTTT. Encoded protein: CSATGRTNTEAFF.

This clone was observed many times. The chain links TRBV30 to TRBJ2-7, with D unclear. The V gene's germline CDR1 is GTSNPN and CDR2 SVGIG (reference sequence). V was trimmed by 5 bases and J by 0 bases, leaving 11 bases between them. The CDR3 is 13 amino acids. The CDR3 DNA is TGTGCCTGGGCGCTTGGCGGCTCCTACGAGCAGTACTTC. It codes for CAWALGGSYEQYF.

Concerning this clone itself: Its ends do not fully match the called genes, so a read error is possible. The rearrangement joins TRBV9 to TRBJ1-2; D uncertain. Germline V lookup: CDR1 SGDLS, CDR2 YYNGEE. The CDR3 is 14 residues long. The CDR3 coding sequence is TGTACCAGCAGCCTCAACATGGGAAACTATGGCTACACCTTC. This sequence encodes CTSSLNMGNYGYTF.

The V call is TRBV11-2, the J call TRBJ2-6; D is undetermined. CDR3 size: 17 residues. V was clipped by 0 bases and J by 0 bases, with 9 bases between them. Germline CDR1 is SGHAT and CDR2 is FQNNGV. The CDR3 reads CASSLEYSSSGANVLTF. For the CDR3, the DNA is TGTGCCAGCAGCTTAGAATACAGCTCCTCTGGGGCCAACGTCCTGACTTTC. The full variable domain, rest sourced from reference TRBV11-2 and TRBJ2-6, is EAGVAQSPRYKIIEKRQSVAFWCNPISGHATLYWYQQILGQGPKLLIQFQNNGVVDDSQLPKDRFSAERLKGVDSTLKIQPAKLEDSAVYLCASSLEYSSSGANVLTFGAGSRLTVL.

This clone was observed at least ten times. The chain employs TRBV3-1 and TRBJ2-5, with a weak D call TRBD2 (5 bases). The CDR3 runs 14 residues. V shed 1 base and J shed 1 base, with 7 bases lying between them. In germline, CDR1 is LGHDT, CDR2 YNNKEL (reference sequence). CDR3 DNA sequence: TGTGCCAGCAGCCAAGCCGGGGTCCAAGAGACCCAGTACTTC. Its translation: CASSQAGVQETQYF.

This clone is medium-sized. This chain links TRBV18 with TRBJ2-7; D is undetermined. V was shortened by 0 bases and J by 2 bases, with 5 bases between the two germline ends. The CDR3 is made up of 13 amino acids. Germline CDR1 KGHSH, CDR2 LQKENI. The DNA for the CDR3 is TGTGCCAGCTCACCACCTATGACCTACGAGCAGTACTTC. The encoded protein is CASSPPMTYEQYF.

This clone was detected many times. The CDR3 region has the DNA TGTGCCACCAGTGATTTCTCCGGGACAGGGGGGCTAGCGGGAGGTTCCTACAATGAGCAGTTCTTC. This codes for CATSDFSGTGGLAGGSYNEQFF. The chain couples TRBV24-1 to TRBJ2-1; possibly TRBD1 or TRBD2 for D (11 bases each). CDR1 and CDR2 (germline): KGHDR, SFDVKD. Trimming left V 1 base short and J 1 base short, with 28 bases between. The CDR3 loop spans 22 amino acids.

This clone was recorded many times. V gene TRBV10-2 combines with J gene TRBJ1-1, with D perhaps matching TRBD1 (5 bases). CDR1 and CDR2 from the germline V gene are WSHSY and SAAADI. CDR3 length: 11 residues. DNA for the CDR3: TGCGCGTCAGGGAGGTCCACTGAAGCTTTCTTT. Translation: CASGRSTEAFF.

This clone qualifies as medium-sized. The chain carries TRBV5-1 and TRBJ2-1; TRBD2 matches at 8 bases. The junction had 19 bases not matched to a gene; V was cut back by 2 bases and J by 6 bases. Per germline, CDR1 SGHRS and CDR2 YFSETQ. The CDR3 runs to 19 residues. Here the CDR3 reads CASSLLMATSGTDFNEQFF. Here the CDR3 DNA reads TGCGCCAGCAGCTTACTAATGGCTACTAGCGGCACCGACTTCAATGAGCAGTTCTTC.

This clone appeared a single time. The chain combines TRBV20-1 with TRBJ2-2; D is possibly TRBD1 or TRBD2 (5 bases each). V gave up 3 bases and J gave up 10 bases, with 21 bases separating them. CDR3 length: 15 amino acids. The germline V gene encodes CDR1 DFQATT and CDR2 SNEGSKA (reference sequence). CDR3 nucleotides: TGCAGTGCTAGCTCCGGGACCGGGACCGAGGTGGAGCTGTTTTTT. Translating it yields CSASSGTGTEVELFF.

The chain links TRBV4-1 to TRBJ1-5; D is ambiguous. The CDR3 length is 15 residues. Germline CDR1 is MGHRA and CDR2 is YSYEKL. The ends were cut back, 0 bases at V and 7 bases at J, with 13 bases in the middle. The CDR3: CASSQDLGWVQPQHF. CDR3 nucleotides: TGCGCCAGCAGCCAAGATCTTGGGTGGGTCCAGCCCCAGCATTTT.

The V and J genes are TRBV4-2 and TRBJ2-6, with D perhaps TRBD1 or TRBD2 (5 bases each). Germline CDR1 LGHNA, CDR2 YNFKEQ. The CDR3 runs to 17 residues. Trimming removed 0 bases at V and 0 bases at J, with 9 bases between. The CDR3 sequence: CASSQEGESSGANVLTF. The CDR3 DNA is TGTGCCAGCAGCCAAGAGGGGGAGAGCTCTGGGGCCAACGTCCTGACTTTC.

V is TRBV5-1 and J is TRBJ2-7; D possibly corresponds to TRBD1 (6 bases). CDR1 is SGHRS, CDR2 YFSETQ, per germline. V gave up 5 bases and J gave up 7 bases, with 13 bases separating them. The CDR3 loop spans 12 amino acids. The CDR3 bases are TGCGCCAGCAGTACAGGGTTGGGGGAGCAGTACTTC. Its protein product is CASSTGLGEQYF.

The count of this clone is one. V gene TRBV3-1 combines with J gene TRBJ2-2, with 11 bases that match TRBD2. Germline lookup yields CDR1 LGHDT and CDR2 YNNKEL (reference sequence). The CDR3 sequence is 15 residues long. J was trimmed by 7 bases and V by 6 bases; bases with no gene match: 7. The CDR3 loop is CASRLAGGPGGELFF. The CDR3 DNA is TGTGCCAGCAGATTAGCGGGAGGGCCTGGCGGGGAGCTGTTTTTT.

This clone has at least ten counts. The chain links TRBV6-2 or TRBV6-3 to TRBJ2-1, with TRBD2 matching 7 bases. Germline V CDR1 and CDR2: MNHEY, SVGEGT. V gave up 3 bases and J gave up 7 bases; unmatched junction bases: 6. The CDR3 runs to 14 residues. DNA for the CDR3: TGTGCCAGCAGTTATTTAGGCGGGAGTAATGAGCAGTTCTTC. Translation gives CASSYLGGSNEQFF.

This clone was detected ten times or more. Since a much larger clone is just one base distant, this may be a read error. The rearrangement joins TRBV13 to TRBJ1-1; 7 nucleotides align to TRBD1. Germline V gene lookup returns CDR1 PRHDT and CDR2 FYEKMQ (reference sequence). This CDR3 has 14 residues. The CDR3 is CASSLAGGNTGAFF. In nucleotides, the CDR3 is TGTGCCAGCAGCTTAGCAGGGGGTAACACTGGAGCTTTCTTT.

This clone was seen many times. V and J are TRBV2 and TRBJ2-2, with TRBD2 identical over 13 bases. The V segment lost 6 bases and the J segment 2 bases; nucleotides outside the gene matches: 12. Germline loops: CDR1 SNHLY, CDR2 FYNNEI. The CDR3 contains 19 residues. The CDR3 reads CASRRLAGGLFTNTGELFF. The CDR3, as DNA: TGTGCCAGCAGGAGACTAGCGGGAGGTCTTTTTACAAACACCGGGGAGCTGTTTTTT.